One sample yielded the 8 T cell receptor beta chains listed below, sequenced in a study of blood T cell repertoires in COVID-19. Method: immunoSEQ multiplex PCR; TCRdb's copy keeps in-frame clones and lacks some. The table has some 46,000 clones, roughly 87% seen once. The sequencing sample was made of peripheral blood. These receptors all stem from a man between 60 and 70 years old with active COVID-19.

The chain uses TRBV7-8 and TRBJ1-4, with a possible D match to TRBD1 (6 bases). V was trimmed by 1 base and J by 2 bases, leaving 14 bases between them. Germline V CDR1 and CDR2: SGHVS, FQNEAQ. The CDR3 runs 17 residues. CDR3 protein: CASSLVGGRATNEKLFF. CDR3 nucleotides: TGTGCCAGCAGCTTAGTGGGGGGGCGTGCCACTAATGAAAAACTGTTTTTT. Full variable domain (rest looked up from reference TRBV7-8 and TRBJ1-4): GAGVSQSPRYKVAKRGQDVALRCDPISGHVSLFWYQQALGQGPEFLTYFQNEAQLDKSGLPSDRFFAERPEGSVSTLKIQRTQQEDSAVYLCASSLVGGRATNEKLFFGSGTQLSVL.

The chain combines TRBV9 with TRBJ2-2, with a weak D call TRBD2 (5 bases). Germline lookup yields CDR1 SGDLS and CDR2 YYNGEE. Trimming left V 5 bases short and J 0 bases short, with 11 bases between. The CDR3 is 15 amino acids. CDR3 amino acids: CASREAEPNTGELFF. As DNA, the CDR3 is TGTGCCAGCAGGGAGGCAGAACCGAACACCGGGGAGCTGTTTTTT.

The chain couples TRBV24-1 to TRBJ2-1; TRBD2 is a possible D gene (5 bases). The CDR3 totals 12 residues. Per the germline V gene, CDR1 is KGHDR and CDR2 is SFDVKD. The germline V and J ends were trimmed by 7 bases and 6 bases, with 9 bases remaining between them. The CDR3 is CATSGLFNEQFF. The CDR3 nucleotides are TGTGCCACCAGCGGACTTTTCAATGAGCAGTTCTTC.

The CDR3 nucleotides are TGTGCCAGCAGTTACCCCCCTGGAGACACCGGGGAGCTGTTTTTT. Translated: CASSYPPGDTGELFF. V and J are TRBV6-6 and TRBJ2-2, with unresolved D. Germline V gene lookup returns CDR1 MNHNY and CDR2 SVGAGI (reference sequence). The CDR3 sequence is 15 residues long. V was clipped by 2 bases and J by 3 bases, with 10 bases between them.

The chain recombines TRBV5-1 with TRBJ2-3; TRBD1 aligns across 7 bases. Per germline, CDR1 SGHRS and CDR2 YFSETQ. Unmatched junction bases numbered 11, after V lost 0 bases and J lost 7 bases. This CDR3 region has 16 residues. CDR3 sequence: CASSLDPGQRGYTQYF. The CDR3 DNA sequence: TGCGCCAGCAGCTTGGACCCGGGACAGCGTGGATATACGCAGTATTTT.

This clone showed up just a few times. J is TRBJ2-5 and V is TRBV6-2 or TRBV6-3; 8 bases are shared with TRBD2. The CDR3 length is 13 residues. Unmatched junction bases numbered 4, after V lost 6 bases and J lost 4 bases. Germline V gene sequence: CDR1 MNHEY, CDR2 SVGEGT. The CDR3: CASSAAGVETQYF. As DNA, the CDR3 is TGTGCCAGCAGCGCAGCGGGAGTAGAGACCCAGTACTTC.

The CDR3: CATSVSLGLYNEQFF. For the CDR3, the DNA is TGTGCCACCAGTGTCTCATTGGGGCTCTACAATGAGCAGTTCTTC. The V gene is TRBV24-1, the J gene TRBJ2-1, with a tentative D call TRBD1 (5 bases). The V gene's germline CDR1 is KGHDR and CDR2 SFDVKD. This CDR3 has 15 amino acids. V lost 5 bases and J lost 3, with 13 bases in between.

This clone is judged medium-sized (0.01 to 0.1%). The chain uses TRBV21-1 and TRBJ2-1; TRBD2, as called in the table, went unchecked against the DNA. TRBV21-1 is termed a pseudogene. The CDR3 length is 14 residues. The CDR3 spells CASSKGGVGNEQFF. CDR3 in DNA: TGTGCCAGCAGCAAAGGCGGGGTAGGGAATGAGCAGTTCTTC.